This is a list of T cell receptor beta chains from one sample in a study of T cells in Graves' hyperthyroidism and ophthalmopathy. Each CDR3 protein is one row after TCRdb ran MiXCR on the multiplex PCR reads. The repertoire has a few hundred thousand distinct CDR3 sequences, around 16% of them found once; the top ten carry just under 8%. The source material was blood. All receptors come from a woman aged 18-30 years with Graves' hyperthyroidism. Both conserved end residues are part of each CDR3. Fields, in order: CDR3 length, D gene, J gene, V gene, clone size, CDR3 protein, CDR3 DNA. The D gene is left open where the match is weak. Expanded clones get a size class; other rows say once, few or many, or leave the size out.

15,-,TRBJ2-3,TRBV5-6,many,CASSLRALSTGTQYF,TGTGCCAGCAGCTTGAGGGCCCTGTCTACAGGTACGCAGTATTTT
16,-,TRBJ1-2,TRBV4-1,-,CASSQDRSGANYGYTF,TGCGCCAGCAGCCAAGATCGGTCAGGGGCAAACTATGGCTACACCTTC
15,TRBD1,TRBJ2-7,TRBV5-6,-,CASSHRQGARNEQYF,TGTGCCAGCAGCCACCGACAGGGGGCACGGAACGAGCAGTACTTC
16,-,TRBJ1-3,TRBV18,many,CASSPPGVLSGNTIYF,TGTGCCAGCTCACCCCCAGGCGTCCTCTCTGGAAACACCATATATTTT
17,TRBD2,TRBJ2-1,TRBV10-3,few,CATTPTVGSGDYNEQFF,TGTGCCACTACCCCCACTGTTGGTAGCGGGGATTACAATGAGCAGTTCTTC
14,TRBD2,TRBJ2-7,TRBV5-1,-,CASSQGLATGEQYF,TGCGCCAGCAGCCAAGGACTAGCGACGGGGGAGCAGTACTTC
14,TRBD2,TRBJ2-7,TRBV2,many,CASSGTSGSYEQYF,TGTGCCAGCAGTGGGACTAGCGGATCCTACGAGCAGTACTTC
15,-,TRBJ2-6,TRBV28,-,CASSLGWGGANVLTF,TGTGCCAGCAGTTTAGGATGGGGAGGGGCCAACGTCCTGACTTTC
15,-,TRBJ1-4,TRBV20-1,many,CSAPQRADHNEKLFF,TGCAGTGCCCCTCAACGGGCGGACCATAATGAAAAACTGTTTTTT
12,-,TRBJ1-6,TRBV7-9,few,CASSLGRSPLHF,TGTGCCAGCAGCTTAGGACGTTCACCCCTCCACTTT
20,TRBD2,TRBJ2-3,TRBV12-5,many,CASGLPNPPSSGASTDTQYF,TGTGCTAGTGGTTTGCCTAACCCACCCTCTAGCGGGGCTAGCACAGATACGCAGTATTTT
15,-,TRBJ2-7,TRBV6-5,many,CASSYSRDQTYEQYF,TGTGCCAGCAGTTACTCCAGGGACCAAACCTACGAGCAGTACTTC
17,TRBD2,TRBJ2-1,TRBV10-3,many,CAIRAREASGEGNEQFF,TGTGCCATCAGAGCCAGGGAGGCTAGCGGGGAAGGGAATGAGCAGTTCTTC
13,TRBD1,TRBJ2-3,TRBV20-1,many,CSARGGPTDTQYF,TGCAGTGCCCGAGGGGGCCCCACAGATACGCAGTATTTT
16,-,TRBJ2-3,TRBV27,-,CASSLFADPSTDTQYF,TGTGCCAGCAGTTTATTTGCGGACCCTAGCACAGATACGCAGTATTTT
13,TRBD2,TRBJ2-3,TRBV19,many,CASSITSVDTQYF,TGTGCCAGTAGTATAACTAGCGTGGATACGCAGTATTTT
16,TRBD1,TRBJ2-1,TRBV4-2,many,CASSQAGTGAYNEQFF,TGTGCCAGCAGCCAAGCAGGGACAGGGGCCTACAATGAGCAGTTCTTC
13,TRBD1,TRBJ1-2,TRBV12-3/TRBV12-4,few,CASRPGTDYGYTF,TGTGCCAGCAGGCCCGGGACAGACTATGGCTACACCTTC
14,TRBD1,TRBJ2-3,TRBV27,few,CASSLAGGWDTQYF,TGTGCCAGCAGTCTAGCAGGGGGCTGGGATACGCAGTATTTT
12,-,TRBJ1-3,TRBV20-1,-,CSARDPWNTIYF,TGCAGTGCCAGGGACCCCTGGAACACCATATATTTT
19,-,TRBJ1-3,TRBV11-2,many,CASSLDRDESRLSGNTIYF,TGTGCCAGCAGCTTAGATCGGGACGAAAGCAGACTCTCTGGAAACACCATATATTTT
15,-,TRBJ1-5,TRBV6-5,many,CASSYSWGINQPQHF,TGTGCCAGCAGTTACTCCTGGGGGATCAATCAGCCCCAGCATTTT
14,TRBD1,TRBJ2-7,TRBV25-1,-,CASSKNRGIYEQYF,TGTGCCAGCAGTAAAAACAGGGGGATCTACGAGCAGTACTTC
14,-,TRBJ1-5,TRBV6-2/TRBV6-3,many,CASSPHGTAEPQHF,TGTGCCAGCAGTCCTCATGGGACCGCAGAACCCCAGCATTTT
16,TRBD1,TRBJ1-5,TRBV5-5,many,CASSPGTGRSNQPQHF,TGTGCCAGCAGCCCCGGGACAGGGAGATCCAATCAGCCCCAGCATTTT
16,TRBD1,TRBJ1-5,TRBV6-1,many,CASSPPGGVSNQPQHF,TGTGCCAGCAGTCCCCCAGGGGGGGTTAGCAATCAGCCCCAGCATTTT
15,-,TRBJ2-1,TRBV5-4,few,CASSGGGQTYNEQFF,TGTGCCAGCAGTGGGGGGGGACAGACCTACAATGAGCAGTTCTTC
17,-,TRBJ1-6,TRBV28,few,CASRTRGPSSYNSPLHF,TGTGCCAGCAGGACCCGGGGTCCAAGCTCCTATAATTCACCCCTCCACTTT
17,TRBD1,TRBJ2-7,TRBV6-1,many,CASNPGQGDARGYEQYF,TGTGCCAGCAATCCGGGACAGGGGGACGCCAGGGGTTACGAGCAGTACTTC
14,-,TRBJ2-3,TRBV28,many,CASSNPGSTDTQYF,TGTGCCAGCAGTAATCCGGGGAGCACAGATACGCAGTATTTT
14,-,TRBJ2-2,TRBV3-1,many,CASSQYITGGELFF,TGTGCCAGCAGCCAATACATTACGGGCGGGGAGCTGTTTTTT
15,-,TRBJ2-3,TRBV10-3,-,CAITAGLGGTDTQYF,TGTGCCATCACCGCCGGACTTGGGGGCACAGATACGCAGTATTTT
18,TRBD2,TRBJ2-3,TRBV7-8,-,CASSLTPGLAGGTDTQYF,TGTGCCAGCAGCTTAACTCCGGGACTAGCGGGGGGCACAGATACGCAGTATTTT
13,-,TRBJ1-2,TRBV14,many,CASSHPADRGYTF,TGTGCCAGCAGCCATCCGGCGGATCGTGGCTACACCTTC
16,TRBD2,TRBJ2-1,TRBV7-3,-,CASSLKPSGDIYEQFF,TGTGCCAGCAGCTTAAAACCTAGCGGGGATATCTATGAGCAGTTCTTC
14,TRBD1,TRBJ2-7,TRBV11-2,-,CASSPRTGKHEQYF,TGTGCCAGCAGCCCCCGGACAGGGAAGCACGAGCAGTACTTC
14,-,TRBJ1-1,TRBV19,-,CASSITRGTTEAFF,TGTGCCAGTAGTATTACACGGGGCACAACTGAAGCTTTCTTT
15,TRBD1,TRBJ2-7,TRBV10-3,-,CAIRTGGRVMGEQYF,TGTGCCATCAGGACAGGGGGCCGGGTGATGGGTGAGCAGTACTTC
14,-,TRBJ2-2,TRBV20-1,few,CSASDGLNTGELFF,TGCAGTGCTAGTGATGGGTTGAACACCGGGGAGCTGTTTTTT
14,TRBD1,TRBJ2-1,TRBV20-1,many,CSARTGVGYNEQFF,TGCAGTGCTAGGACAGGGGTTGGGTACAATGAGCAGTTCTTC
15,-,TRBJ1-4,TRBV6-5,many,CASSYRGGKGEKLFF,TGTGCCAGCAGTTACCGCGGGGGGAAAGGTGAAAAACTGTTTTTT
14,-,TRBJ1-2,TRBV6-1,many,CASSPLNPNYGYTF,TGTGCCAGCAGCCCTCTTAACCCTAACTATGGCTACACCTTC
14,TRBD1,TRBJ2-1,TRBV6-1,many,CASSTYRGQGEQFF,TGTGCCAGCAGTACCTACAGGGGTCAGGGTGAGCAGTTCTTC
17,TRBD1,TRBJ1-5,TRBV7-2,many,CASSLPWTGPSQKPQHF,TGTGCCAGCAGCTTACCCTGGACAGGGCCTTCTCAAAAGCCCCAGCATTTT
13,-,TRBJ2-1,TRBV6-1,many,CASTRRGNGEQFF,TGTGCCAGCACCCGCCGGGGGAACGGTGAGCAGTTCTTC
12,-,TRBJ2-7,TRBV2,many,CASRPEEYEQYF,TGTGCCAGCAGACCGGAGGAATACGAGCAGTACTTC
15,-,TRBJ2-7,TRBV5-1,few,CASSPGGQSSYEQYF,TGCGCCAGCAGCCCCGGAGGACAGAGCTCCTACGAGCAGTACTTC